This is a list of T cell receptor beta chains from one sample in a study of graft-versus-host responses after intestinal transplantation. TCRdb keeps only in-frame clones here, not all; method: immunoSEQ multiplex PCR. The data contain 30,000 to 50,000 clones, about 96% of them singletons. No antigen is known for these receptors. The material sequenced was unstimulated CD8+ T cells sorted from spleen or lymph node cells, taken before transplant. Source of these receptors: a human donor who was the organ donor for an intestinal transplant. The CDR3 runs from the conserved cysteine through the conserved F or W. A D gene is named only where the DNA matches it firmly. Expanded clones are given a class, and other clones once, few, many or no size at all.

size	V	length	D	J	CDR3	DNA
-	TRBV19	12	TRBD1	TRBJ2-3	CASTQGADTQYF	TGTGCCAGTACTCAGGGGGCAGATACGCAGTATTTT
-	TRBV6-6	11	-	TRBJ1-1	CASSYSQGAFF	TGTGCCAGCAGTTACTCACAGGGAGCTTTCTTT
once	TRBV7-8	19	-	TRBJ1-4	CASSPRGLRGAGIREKLFF	TGTGCCAGCAGCCCTAGGGGACTTAGGGGAGCGGGGATACGTGAAAAACTGTTTTTT
-	TRBV5-3	16	-	TRBJ1-3	CAANLARQGRGNTIYF	TGTGCCGCGAACCTGGCCCGGCAGGGCAGGGGAAACACCATATATTTT
-	TRBV15	15	TRBD1	TRBJ2-7	CATSRDGATGDEQYF	TGTGCCACCAGCAGAGATGGTGCGACAGGGGACGAGCAGTACTTC
-	TRBV9	12	-	TRBJ2-2	CASSVGVGELFF	TGTGCCAGCAGCGTAGGAGTCGGGGAGCTGTTTTTT
-	TRBV23-1	14	-	TRBJ1-4	CASSQSEGVEKLFF	TGCGCCAGCAGTCAATCGGAAGGGGTTGAAAAACTGTTTTTT
-	TRBV28	15	-	TRBJ1-2	CASSPRQVGYYGYTF	TGTGCCAGCAGCCCGCGACAGGTTGGATACTATGGCTACACCTTC
once	TRBV13	13	-	TRBJ2-7	CASSTGLSYEQYF	TGTGCCAGCAGTACGGGCCTATCCTACGAGCAGTACTTC
-	TRBV4-3	13	-	TRBJ1-2	CASSQERYYGYTF	TGCGCCAGCAGCCAAGAGCGGTACTATGGCTACACCTTC
-	TRBV18	14	TRBD1	TRBJ2-7	CASSPRDRVYEQYF	TGTGCCAGCTCACCCCGGGACAGGGTCTACGAGCAGTACTTC
-	TRBV4-1	15	TRBD1	TRBJ1-1	CASSHLTGVNTEAFF	TGCGCCAGCAGCCATTTAACAGGGGTGAACACTGAAGCTTTCTTT
-	TRBV6-6	15	-	TRBJ2-7	CASSHDGTPGNEQYF	TGTGCCAGCAGTCACGACGGGACACCTGGCAACGAGCAGTACTTC
-	TRBV2	12	-	TRBJ2-1	CASSGTYNEQFF	TGTGCCAGCAGTGGAACTTACAATGAGCAGTTCTTC
-	TRBV28	14	TRBD2	TRBJ2-3	CASSFGGGWDTQYF	TGTGCCAGCAGTTTTGGGGGGGGATGGGATACGCAGTATTTT
-	TRBV7-2	14	-	TRBJ1-2	CASSLGAANYGYTF	TGTGCCAGCAGCTTAGGGGCAGCTAACTATGGCTACACCTTC